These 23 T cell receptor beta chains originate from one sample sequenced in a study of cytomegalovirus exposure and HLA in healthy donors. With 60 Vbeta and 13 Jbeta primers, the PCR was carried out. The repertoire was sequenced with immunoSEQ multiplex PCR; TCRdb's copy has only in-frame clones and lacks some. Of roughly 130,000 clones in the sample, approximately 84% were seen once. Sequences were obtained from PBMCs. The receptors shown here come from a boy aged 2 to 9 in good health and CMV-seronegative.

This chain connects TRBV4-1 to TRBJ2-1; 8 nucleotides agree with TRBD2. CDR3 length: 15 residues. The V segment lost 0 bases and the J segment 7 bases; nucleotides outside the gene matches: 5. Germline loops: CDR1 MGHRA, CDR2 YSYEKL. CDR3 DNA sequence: TGCGCCAGCAGCCAAGACCCGGGAGGGGGAAATGAGCAGTTCTTC. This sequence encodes CASSQDPGGGNEQFF.

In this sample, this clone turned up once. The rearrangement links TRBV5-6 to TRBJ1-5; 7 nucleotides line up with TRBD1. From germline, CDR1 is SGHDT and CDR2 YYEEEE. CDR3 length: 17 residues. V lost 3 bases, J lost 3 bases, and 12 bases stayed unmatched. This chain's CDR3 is CASSSSFYDRANQPQHF. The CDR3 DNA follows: TGTGCCAGCAGCTCCTCCTTTTATGACAGGGCCAATCAGCCCCAGCATTTT.

The DNA for the CDR3 is TGTGCCAGCAGCGGCCGGGGAGGGGGGGCTAACTATGGCTACACCTTC. Translation gives CASSGRGGGANYGYTF. The rearrangement uses TRBV5-4 and TRBJ1-2; the D gene is possibly TRBD1 (6 bases). The V and J ends lost 4 bases and 0 bases respectively, with 16 bases between them. Germline V lookup: CDR1 SGHNT, CDR2 YYREEE (reference sequence). The CDR3 loop spans 16 amino acids.

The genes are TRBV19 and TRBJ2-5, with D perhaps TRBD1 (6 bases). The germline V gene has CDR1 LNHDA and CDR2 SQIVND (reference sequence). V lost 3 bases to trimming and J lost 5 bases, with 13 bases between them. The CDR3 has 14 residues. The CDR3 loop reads CASSIRQVGETQYF. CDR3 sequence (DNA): TGTGCCAGTAGTATCAGACAGGTCGGGGAGACCCAGTACTTC.

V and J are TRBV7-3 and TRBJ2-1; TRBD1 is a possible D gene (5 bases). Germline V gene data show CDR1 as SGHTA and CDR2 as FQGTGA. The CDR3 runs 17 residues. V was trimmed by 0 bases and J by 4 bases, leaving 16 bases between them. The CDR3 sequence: CASSLTSAGHPYNEQFF. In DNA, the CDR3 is TGTGCCAGCAGCTTAACGTCCGCAGGGCATCCTTACAATGAGCAGTTCTTC.

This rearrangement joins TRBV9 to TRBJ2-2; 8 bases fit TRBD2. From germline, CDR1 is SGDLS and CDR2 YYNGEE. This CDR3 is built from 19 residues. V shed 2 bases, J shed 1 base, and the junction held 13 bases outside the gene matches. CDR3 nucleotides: TGTGCCAGCAGCGTTAATAACGTGTCGAGCGGGAGGAACACCGGGGAGCTGTTTTTT. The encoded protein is CASSVNNVSSGRNTGELFF.

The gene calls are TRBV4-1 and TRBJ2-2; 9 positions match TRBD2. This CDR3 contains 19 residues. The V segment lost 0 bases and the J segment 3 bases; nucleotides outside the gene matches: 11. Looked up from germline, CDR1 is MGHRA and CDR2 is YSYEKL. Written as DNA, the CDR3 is TGCGCCAGCAGCCAAGATTCTCTGAGCGGGAGGTACGACACCGGGGAGCTGTTTTTT. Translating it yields CASSQDSLSGRYDTGELFF.

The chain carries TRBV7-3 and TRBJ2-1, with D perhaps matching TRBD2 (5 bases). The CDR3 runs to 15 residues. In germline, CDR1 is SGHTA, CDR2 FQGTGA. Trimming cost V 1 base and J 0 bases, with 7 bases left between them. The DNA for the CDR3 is TGTGCCAGCAGCTTAAGTGGGAGCTCCTACAATGAGCAGTTCTTC. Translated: CASSLSGSSYNEQFF.

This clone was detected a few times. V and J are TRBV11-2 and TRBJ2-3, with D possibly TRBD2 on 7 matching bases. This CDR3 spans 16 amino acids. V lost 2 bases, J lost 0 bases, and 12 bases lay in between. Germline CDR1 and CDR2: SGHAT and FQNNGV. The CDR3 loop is CASSLWAGASTDTQYF. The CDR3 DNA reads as TGTGCCAGCAGCTTATGGGCGGGGGCGAGCACAGATACGCAGTATTTT.

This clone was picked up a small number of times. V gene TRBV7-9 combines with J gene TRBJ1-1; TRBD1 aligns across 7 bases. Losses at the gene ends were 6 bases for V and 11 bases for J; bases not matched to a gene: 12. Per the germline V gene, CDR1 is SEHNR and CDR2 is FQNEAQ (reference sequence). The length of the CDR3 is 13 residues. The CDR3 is CASSSDRYIAAFF. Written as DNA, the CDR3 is TGTGCCAGCAGTTCGGACAGGTACATTGCGGCTTTCTTT.

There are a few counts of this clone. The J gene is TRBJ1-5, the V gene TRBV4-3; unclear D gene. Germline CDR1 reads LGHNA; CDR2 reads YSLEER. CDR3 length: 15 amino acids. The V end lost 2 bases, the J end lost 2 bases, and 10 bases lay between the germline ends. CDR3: CASSQQASGNQPQHF. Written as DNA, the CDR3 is TGCGCCAGCAGCCAACAAGCGAGCGGCAATCAGCCCCAGCATTTT.

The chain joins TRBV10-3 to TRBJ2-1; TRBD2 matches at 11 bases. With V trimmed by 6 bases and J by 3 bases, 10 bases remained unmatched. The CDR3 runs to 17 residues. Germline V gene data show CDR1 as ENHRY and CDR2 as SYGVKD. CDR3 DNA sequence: TGTGCCATCAGGGAGGGGACCACTAGCGGGGGCTACAATGAGCAGTTCTTC. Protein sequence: CAIREGTTSGGYNEQFF.

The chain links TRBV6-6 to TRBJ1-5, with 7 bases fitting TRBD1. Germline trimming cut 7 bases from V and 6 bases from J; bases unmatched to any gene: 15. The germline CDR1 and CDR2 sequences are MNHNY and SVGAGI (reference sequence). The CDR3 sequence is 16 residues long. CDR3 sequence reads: CASTSEGQPGVQPQHF. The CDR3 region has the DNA TGTGCCAGCACCTCAGAGGGACAGCCTGGGGTTCAGCCCCAGCATTTT.

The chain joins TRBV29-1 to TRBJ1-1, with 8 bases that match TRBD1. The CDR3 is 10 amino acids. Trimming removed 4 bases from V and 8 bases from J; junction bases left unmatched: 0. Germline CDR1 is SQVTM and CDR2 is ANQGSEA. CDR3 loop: CSVGTGEAFF. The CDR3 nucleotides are TGCAGCGTTGGGACAGGGGAAGCTTTCTTT.

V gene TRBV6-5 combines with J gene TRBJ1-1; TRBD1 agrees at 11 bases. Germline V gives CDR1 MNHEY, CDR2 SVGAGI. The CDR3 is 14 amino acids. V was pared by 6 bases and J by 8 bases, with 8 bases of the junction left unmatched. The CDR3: CASSRTGTGGEAFF. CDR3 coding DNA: TGTGCCAGCAGCAGGACCGGGACAGGGGGGGAAGCTTTCTTT.

CDR3 region: CASSNGWTGYYEQYV. The CDR3 nucleotides are TGTGCCAGCAGCAACGGATGGACAGGCTACTACGAGCAGTACGTC. The chain has TRBV21-1 and TRBJ2-7; whether TRBD1, the table's D call, matches the DNA was not checked. TRBV21-1 is tagged as a pseudogene. The CDR3 contains 15 residues.

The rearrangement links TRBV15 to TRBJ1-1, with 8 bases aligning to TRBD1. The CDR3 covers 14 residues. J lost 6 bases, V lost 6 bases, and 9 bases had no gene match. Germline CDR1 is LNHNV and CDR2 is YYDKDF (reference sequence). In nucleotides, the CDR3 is TGTGCCACCAGAAAACTCGGGACAGGCCCTGAAGCTTTCTTT. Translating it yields CATRKLGTGPEAFF.

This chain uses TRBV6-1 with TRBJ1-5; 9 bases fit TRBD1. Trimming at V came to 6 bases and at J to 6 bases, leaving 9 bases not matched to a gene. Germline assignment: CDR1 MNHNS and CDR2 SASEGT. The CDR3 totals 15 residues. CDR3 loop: CASRSFTGGSQPQHF. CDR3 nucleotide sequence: TGTGCCAGCAGAAGTTTTACAGGGGGCAGTCAGCCCCAGCATTTT.

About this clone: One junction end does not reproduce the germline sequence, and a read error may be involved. The CDR3 DNA follows: TGTGCTAGCAGCCCCGGGACAGTAGACTACGAGCAGTACTTC. Translation: CASSPGTVDYEQYF. The rearrangement links TRBV7-7 to TRBJ2-7; 7 bases align to TRBD1. Germline lookup yields CDR1 SSHAT and CDR2 FNYEAQ (reference sequence). The CDR3 is 14 amino acids.

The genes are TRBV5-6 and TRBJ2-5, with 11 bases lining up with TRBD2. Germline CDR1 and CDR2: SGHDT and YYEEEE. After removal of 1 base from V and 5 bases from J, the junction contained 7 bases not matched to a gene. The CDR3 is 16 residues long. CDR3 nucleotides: TGTGCCAGCAGCTTGCGGCGTGTAGCGGGAGGGGAGACCCAGTACTTC. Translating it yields CASSLRRVAGGETQYF.

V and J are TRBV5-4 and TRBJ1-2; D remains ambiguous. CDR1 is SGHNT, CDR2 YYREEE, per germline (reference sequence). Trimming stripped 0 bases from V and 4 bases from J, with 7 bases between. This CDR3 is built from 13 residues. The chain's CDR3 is CASSLDGRYGYTF. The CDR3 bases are TGTGCCAGCAGCTTGGATGGCCGCTATGGCTACACCTTC. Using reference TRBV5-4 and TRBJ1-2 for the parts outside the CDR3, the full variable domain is ETGVTQSPTHLIKTRGQQVTLRCSSQSGHNTVSWYQQALGQGPQFIFQYYREEENGRGNFPPRFSGLQFPNYSSELNVNALELDDSALYLCASSLDGRYGYTFGSGTRLTVV.

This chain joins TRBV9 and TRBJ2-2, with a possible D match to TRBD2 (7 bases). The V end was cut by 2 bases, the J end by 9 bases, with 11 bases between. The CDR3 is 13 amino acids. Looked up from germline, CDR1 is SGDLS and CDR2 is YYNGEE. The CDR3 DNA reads TGTGCCAGCAGCGTGGGGGGGGCCCGGGAGCTGTTTTTT. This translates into CASSVGGARELFF.

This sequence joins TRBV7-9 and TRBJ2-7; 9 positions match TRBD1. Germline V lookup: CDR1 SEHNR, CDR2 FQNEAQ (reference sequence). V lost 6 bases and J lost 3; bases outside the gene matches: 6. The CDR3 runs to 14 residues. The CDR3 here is CASSPGQGIYEQYF. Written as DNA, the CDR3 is TGTGCCAGCAGTCCGGGACAGGGTATCTACGAGCAGTACTTC.